Sequencing of this T cell receptor (beta chain) was carried out in a study of blood T cells in healthy people across ages. CDR1 LGHNA and CDR2 YSLEER come from the germline V gene. The CDR3 has 19 amino acids. V was clipped by 0 bases and J by 9 bases; unmatched bases: 16. For the second PCR, which ran for about 7 to 11 cycles, a sample-barcoded 5' primer and a J-beta primer mix were used. Using its own MiXCR run on the 5' RACE reads, TCRdb lists one record per CDR3 protein. The table lists nearly 800,000 distinct CDR3 sequences, approximately 25% of them singletons. A further study also used this sample, focusing on T cells of mothers and their children.

V usage is TRBV4-3 and J usage is TRBJ2-1, with TRBD2 identical over 11 bases. The sequenced sample consisted of blood. The source is a boy aged 10-17 years in good health. The CDR3 DNA reads as TGCGCCAGCAGCCAAGAACACTACGCTAGCGGGGGGCCCTGGGGTGAGCAGTTCTTC. Protein: CASSQEHYASGGPWGEQFF.